The rows below give T cell receptor beta chains drawn from one sample of a study of T cells in localized non-small cell lung cancer. Some clones are missing from TCRdb's copy, which holds only in-frame ones; the method was immunoSEQ multiplex PCR. Among about 24,000 clones listed, more than 75% were seen once. Sequenced here: peripheral blood, sampled before any cancer treatment. The receptors were gathered from a male donor aged 60 or older with stage I squamous cell lung carcinoma. Each CDR3 is given with its conserved first and last residue. A D gene is named only where the DNA matches it firmly. Rows give clone size only sometimes, using once, few, many, or a class for an expanded clone.

- | - | TRBJ1-6 | TRBV5-4 | CASSFGGAGTYNSPLHF | TGTGCCAGCAGCTTCGGGGGGGCAGGCACCTATAATTCACCCCTCCACTTT
- | - | TRBJ1-5 | TRBV6-5 | CAIRRDQNQPQHF | TGTGCCATCAGAAGAGATCAGAACCAGCCCCAGCATTTT
TRBD1 | - | TRBJ1-2 | TRBV2 | CASSEGQGRGYTF | TGTGCCAGCAGTGAGGGACAGGGGCGCGGCTACACCTTC
- | - | TRBJ1-1 | TRBV9 | CASSFRDLGTEAFF | TGTGCCAGCAGCTTCAGGGATTTGGGGACTGAAGCTTTCTTT
TRBD1 | - | TRBJ2-5 | TRBV7-7 | CASSLNRGTQYF | TGTGCTAGCAGTCTTAACAGGGGAACCCAGTACTTC
- | - | TRBJ1-2 | TRBV18 | CASSPGAGPHYGYTF | TGTGCCAGCTCACCGGGGGCAGGGCCCCACTATGGCTACACCTTC
- | - | TRBJ2-3 | TRBV19 | CASSIFGWDTQYF | TGTGCCAGTAGTATTTTCGGGTGGGATACGCAGTATTTT
TRBD2 | - | TRBJ2-2 | TRBV2 | CASGPSGAGELFF | TGTGCCAGCGGTCCTAGCGGGGCCGGGGAGCTGTTTTTT
- | - | TRBJ2-7 | TRBV7-9 | CASSFEPSYEQYF | TGTGCCAGCAGCTTTGAGCCTAGCTACGAGCAGTACTTC
TRBD1 | once | TRBJ2-5 | TRBV6-5 | CASSYGQGFRQTQYF | TGTGCCAGCAGTTACGGACAGGGCTTTAGACAGACCCAGTACTTC
- | - | TRBJ1-1 | TRBV11-2 | CASSLVGGYPGPTEAFF | TGTGCCAGCAGCTTGGTGGGGGGGTATCCGGGGCCCACTGAAGCTTTCTTT
- | - | TRBJ1-5 | TRBV18 | CASSPSRTGTNQPQHF | TGTGCCAGCTCACCATCTAGGACGGGCACCAATCAGCCCCAGCATTTT
- | - | TRBJ1-1 | TRBV6-5 | CASKDSLNTEAFF | TGTGCCAGCAAAGACAGCCTGAACACTGAAGCTTTCTTT
- | - | TRBJ1-1 | TRBV30 | CAWNQESGNTEAFF | TGTGCCTGGAATCAGGAATCGGGGAACACTGAAGCTTTCTTT
- | - | TRBJ2-5 | TRBV7-2 | CASSPDASQETQYF | TGTGCCAGCAGCCCCGACGCTAGCCAAGAGACCCAGTACTTC
TRBD1 | - | TRBJ2-7 | TRBV7-2 | CASRPQTGSYEQYF | TGTGCCAGCCGGCCCCAGACAGGGAGCTACGAGCAGTACTTC
- | - | TRBJ1-2 | TRBV6-5 | CASIREAPDYGYTF | TGTGCCAGCATCAGAGAGGCCCCGGACTATGGCTACACCTTC
TRBD1 | once | TRBJ2-1 | TRBV9 | CASSVGQGAYNEQFF | TGTGCCAGCAGCGTAGGACAGGGGGCCTACAATGAGCAGTTCTTC
TRBD1 | - | TRBJ1-3 | TRBV6-5 | CASSSGQNSGNTIYF | TGTGCCAGCAGTTCGGGACAGAACTCTGGAAACACCATATATTTT
TRBD1 | medium-sized | TRBJ2-7 | TRBV4-3 | CASSQDETGWYEQYF | TGCGCCAGCAGCCAAGATGAGACAGGGTGGTACGAGCAGTACTTC
TRBD1 | - | TRBJ2-1 | TRBV2 | CASSQEQGAYNEQFF | TGTGCCAGCAGCCAAGAACAGGGGGCCTACAATGAGCAGTTCTTC
- | - | TRBJ1-1 | TRBV11-2 | CASSWTGGSGAFF | TGTGCCAGCAGCTGGACGGGGGGGAGTGGGGCTTTCTTT
- | - | TRBJ2-1 | TRBV7-2 | CASSLDSEGGFNRFF | TGTGCCAGCAGCTTAGACTCGGAGGGGGGTTTTAATCGGTTCTTC
TRBD2 | - | TRBJ2-7 | TRBV19 | CASSGAGTYEQYF | TGTGCCAGTAGTGGAGCGGGAACGTACGAGCAGTACTTC
- | - | TRBJ1-1 | TRBV4-1 | CASSQRVTGIANTEAFF | TGCGCCAGCAGCCAGAGAGTCACAGGGATAGCGAACACTGAAGCTTTCTTT
- | few | TRBJ1-1 | TRBV5-1 | CASSPLTGYTEAFF | TGCGCCAGCAGCCCGCTTACAGGATACACTGAAGCTTTCTTT
- | - | TRBJ1-1 | TRBV6-1 | CASSPQGREAEAFF | TGTGCCAGCAGTCCCCAAGGCAGGGAGGCTGAAGCTTTCTTT
- | - | TRBJ1-4 | TRBV11-2 | CASSPPLSRTENEKLFF | TGTGCCAGCAGCCCCCCACTGAGCCGTACAGAGAATGAAAAACTGTTTTTT
TRBD1 | - | TRBJ1-5 | TRBV6-5 | CASSFPQGYQPQHF | TGTGCCAGCAGTTTTCCACAGGGGTATCAGCCCCAGCATTTT
- | - | TRBJ2-7 | TRBV19 | CASSPGIYPSEQYF | TGTGCCAGTAGTCCCGGGATCTACCCCAGCGAGCAGTACTTC
- | - | TRBJ2-7 | TRBV7-3 | CASSLLPGLSYEQYF | TGTGCCAGCAGCTTACTTCCAGGACTTAGCTACGAGCAGTACTTC
TRBD2 | - | TRBJ2-5 | TRBV5-1 | CASSKYSGTSGRGQETQYF | TGCGCCAGCAGCAAATACTCCGGGACTAGCGGGAGAGGACAAGAGACCCAGTACTTC
- | - | TRBJ1-2 | TRBV4-3 | CASSPNGALGYGYTF | TGCGCCAGCAGCCCCAACGGGGCCCTGGGCTATGGCTACACCTTC
- | - | TRBJ1-2 | TRBV6-1 | CASIRKTGEIDGYTF | TGTGCCAGCATCCGTAAAACGGGGGAAATAGATGGCTACACCTTC
TRBD1 | - | TRBJ1-4 | TRBV19 | CASTHGGTANEKLFF | TGTGCCAGTACCCACGGCGGGACAGCTAATGAAAAACTGTTTTTT
- | - | TRBJ1-6 | TRBV5-6 | CASSPGSLQSSYNSPLHF | TGTGCCAGCAGCCCTGGGTCCCTCCAGAGCTCCTATAATTCACCCCTCCACTTT
- | - | TRBJ2-2 | TRBV4-3 | CASSPVLTLSTGELFF | TGCGCCAGCAGCCCCGTCCTAACCCTCAGTACCGGGGAGCTGTTTTTT
TRBD2 | - | TRBJ2-3 | TRBV29-1 | CSVEERDNTDTQYF | TGCAGCGTTGAGGAGCGGGATAACACAGATACGCAGTATTTT
- | - | TRBJ2-3 | TRBV6-6 | CASRLGGSTDTQYF | TGTGCCAGTCGTTTAGGCGGGAGCACAGATACGCAGTATTTT
TRBD2 | - | TRBJ2-5 | TRBV6-5 | CASKRDPELQTQYF | TGTGCCAGCAAGCGGGATCCTGAGTTGCAGACCCAGTACTTC
- | - | TRBJ2-4 | TRBV2 | CASGGGPKNIQYF | TGTGCCAGCGGGGGTGGGCCCAAAAACATTCAGTACTTC
- | - | TRBJ1-5 | TRBV4-1 | CASSQDKSTNQPQHF | TGCGCCAGCAGCCAAGATAAGAGCACCAATCAGCCCCAGCATTTT